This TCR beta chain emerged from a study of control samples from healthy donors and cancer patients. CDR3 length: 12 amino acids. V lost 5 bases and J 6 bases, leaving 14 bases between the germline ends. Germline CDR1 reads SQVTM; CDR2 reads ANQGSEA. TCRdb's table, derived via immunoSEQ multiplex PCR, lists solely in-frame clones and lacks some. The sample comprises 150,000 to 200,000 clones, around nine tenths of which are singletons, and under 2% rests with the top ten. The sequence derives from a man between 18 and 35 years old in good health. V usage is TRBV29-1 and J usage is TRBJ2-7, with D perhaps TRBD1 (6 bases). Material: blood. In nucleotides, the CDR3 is TGCAGCGTTCAGGGGTCGGGTGGCGAGCAGTACTTC. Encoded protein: CSVQGSGGEQYF.